This T cell receptor beta chain derives from a study of blood T cell repertoires in COVID-19 (dated by TCRdb to the early 2020s). Context from the whole study: Samples from collaborators originated in the United States, Italy and Spain and spanned both the acute and convalescent phases of COVID-19. Where available, HLA class I and class II types were obtained from metadata supplied by the sample provider rather than from assay-based typing. The prospective study material was composed of cDNA or gDNA derived from T cells, B-cell-depleted T cells, or PBMCs. Subjects who had been exposed to COVID-19, were actively infected with it, or had recovered from it provided the deeply sampled blood TCRbeta repertoires that made up the dataset. The repertoires were made available in a free public database intended to serve as a resource for research on the immune response to SARS-CoV-2. The samples were drawn from two sources: the first 160 participants of the ongoing ImmuneRACE study, and 1,200 or so subjects contributed by 6 global collaborators. A de-identified subject ID, COVID-19 status, age in years and sex were almost always included in the sample metadata.

V has 0 bases trimmed and J has 6 bases trimmed; junction bases matching no gene number 1. Taken from the germline V gene, the CDR1 and CDR2 loops are SGHTS and YDEGEE. Including the terminal cysteine and phenylalanine, the CDR3 comprises 14 residues. Kept here is only the CDR3 DNA, which spans 42 bases and is read in frame from base 1. At one collaborating source in Seattle, patients were enrolled during active infection and were followed longitudinally through the course of disease. Each collaborating institution followed its own protocols to collect whole blood in K2EDTA tubes. For TCRbeta analysis, collaborator samples were shipped as frozen whole blood, as isolated PBMCs, or as DNA extracted from either sample type. Notes on this clone: Its binding antigen is unknown. No much larger clone exists at a distance of one base, and base qualities are not known.

TCRbeta CDR3 regions were amplified from genomic DNA using the immunoSEQ Assay, a bias-controlled multiplex PCR. On the authors' methods: Within the assay, amplification of reference gene primers was used to estimate how many nucleated cells each sample contained. To quantify the absolute abundance of each unique TCRbeta CDR3 rearrangement, sequence reads were collapsed and filtered. For each sample, productive Simpson clonality was calculated by taking the square root of Simpson's diversity index across productive rearrangements. Not all clones reach the TCRdb copy of this immuneACCESS table, which keeps in-frame sequences only. Checked studies attribute under half of the gap to unresolved V genes and leave the rest unexplained. V, J and clone size are taken as reported in that table, and D and trimming were inferred from the DNA itself. This sample comprises 150,000 to 200,000 clones, roughly 79% of them detected only once. The ten largest clones capture about 12% of the sample.

What the authors observed across the whole study: The quantity of clinical and demographic metadata differed by source and by participant and was supplied without curation.

This sequence originates from a woman older than 75 with COVID-19, enrolled during active disease. The specimen was peripheral blood. This chain joins TRBV5-8 to TRBJ2-2; the junction holds 8 bases that match TRBD1. The CDR3 loop reads CASSLAQGAGELFF. The DNA reads as follows: TGTGCCAGCAGCTTGGCACAGGGGGCCGGGGAGCTGTTTTTT.